This is a list of T cell receptor beta chains from one sample in a study of control samples from healthy donors and cancer patients. TCRdb's table, derived via immunoSEQ multiplex PCR, lists solely in-frame clones and lacks some. Of approximately 120,000 clones listed, approximately 87% are singletons. The sequenced material came from blood. Every receptor here comes from a man aged 55 to 69 in good health. The CDR3 runs from the conserved cysteine through the conserved F or W. The order of the fields is J gene, clone size, V gene, D gene, CDR3 DNA, CDR3 protein. D genes are given only for firm matches. Clone sizes are given selectively: once, few, many, or a class where the clone is expanded.

j_call: TRBJ2-1; clone_size: -; v_call: TRBV28; d_call: -; cdr3_nt: TGTGCCAGCAGTTTAGTGGGACTCCAGAACACTGAGCAGTTCTTC; cdr3_aa: CASSLVGLQNTEQFF
j_call: TRBJ2-1; clone_size: -; v_call: TRBV13; d_call: TRBD2; cdr3_nt: TGTGCCAGCAGCCATCTAGCGGGGGGGTACAATGAGCAGTTCTTC; cdr3_aa: CASSHLAGGYNEQFF
j_call: TRBJ2-2; clone_size: few; v_call: TRBV24-1; d_call: -; cdr3_nt: TGTGCCACCAGAGCGGGGACAGCGAACACCGGGGAGCTGTTTTTT; cdr3_aa: CATRAGTANTGELFF
j_call: TRBJ1-3; clone_size: -; v_call: TRBV28; d_call: TRBD1; cdr3_nt: TGTGCCAGCAGCTCTTTTTGGGGAGCAGGGGGTTCTGGAAACACCATATATTTT; cdr3_aa: CASSSFWGAGGSGNTIYF
j_call: TRBJ2-2; clone_size: few; v_call: TRBV15; d_call: -; cdr3_nt: TGTGCCACCAGCAGAATTACCGGGACACCGAACACCGGGGAGCTGTTTTTT; cdr3_aa: CATSRITGTPNTGELFF
j_call: TRBJ2-3; clone_size: -; v_call: TRBV7-2; d_call: TRBD2; cdr3_nt: TGTGCCAGCAGCTTAGGCGGGGGGGCTAATACGCAGTATTTT; cdr3_aa: CASSLGGGANTQYF
j_call: TRBJ1-6; clone_size: -; v_call: TRBV28; d_call: TRBD1; cdr3_nt: TGTGCCAGTTCTAACAGGGGTGTTAATTCACCCCTCCACTTT; cdr3_aa: CASSNRGVNSPLHF
j_call: TRBJ1-6; clone_size: -; v_call: TRBV7-2; d_call: -; cdr3_nt: TGTGCCAGCAGCTACGACAATAAGGTCTCACCCCTCCACTTT; cdr3_aa: CASSYDNKVSPLHF
j_call: TRBJ1-4; clone_size: -; v_call: TRBV4-3; d_call: -; cdr3_nt: TGCGCCAGCAGCCAAGATTTCGGCAGCGAAAAACTGTTTTTT; cdr3_aa: CASSQDFGSEKLFF
j_call: TRBJ1-5; clone_size: -; v_call: TRBV6-6; d_call: -; cdr3_nt: TGTGCCAGCAGGGCCGTCAGGACAATCGGTCAGCCCCAGCATTTT; cdr3_aa: CASRAVRTIGQPQHF
j_call: TRBJ2-3; clone_size: -; v_call: TRBV7-2; d_call: -; cdr3_nt: TGTGCCAGCAGCCAATGGGACTCTTTCGGAACAGATACGCAGTATTTT; cdr3_aa: CASSQWDSFGTDTQYF
j_call: TRBJ2-3; clone_size: -; v_call: TRBV27; d_call: -; cdr3_nt: TGTGCCAGCAGTTTTCGCGGGGGCACAGATACGCAGTATTTT; cdr3_aa: CASSFRGGTDTQYF
j_call: TRBJ1-5; clone_size: few; v_call: TRBV19; d_call: -; cdr3_nt: TGTGCCAGTAGTGCTGGTAGCAATCAGCCCCAGCATTTT; cdr3_aa: CASSAGSNQPQHF
j_call: TRBJ2-5; clone_size: -; v_call: TRBV2; d_call: TRBD1; cdr3_nt: TGTGCCAGCAGTGGACAGGGGGGGGAGACCCAGTACTTC; cdr3_aa: CASSGQGGETQYF
j_call: TRBJ2-2; clone_size: few; v_call: TRBV7-9; d_call: TRBD1; cdr3_nt: TGTGCCAGCAGCCCATGGACAGGGGTGACCGGGGAGCTGTTTTTT; cdr3_aa: CASSPWTGVTGELFF
j_call: TRBJ1-4; clone_size: once; v_call: TRBV28; d_call: -; cdr3_nt: TGTGCCAGCAGTTCCCACAGAGACGGGACAACTAATGAAAAACTGTTTTTT; cdr3_aa: CASSSHRDGTTNEKLFF
j_call: TRBJ2-6; clone_size: -; v_call: TRBV19; d_call: -; cdr3_nt: TGTGCCAGTAGTATAGATGTCTCTGGGGCCAACGTCCTGACTTTC; cdr3_aa: CASSIDVSGANVLTF
j_call: TRBJ2-7; clone_size: -; v_call: TRBV7-2; d_call: TRBD1; cdr3_nt: TGTGCCAGCAGCTCCGTGGACAGGGGGGTCTACGAGCAGTACTTC; cdr3_aa: CASSSVDRGVYEQYF
j_call: TRBJ2-1; clone_size: once; v_call: TRBV28; d_call: TRBD1; cdr3_nt: TGTGCCAGCAGTCCCCCGGGACAGGGGGCGAATGAGCAGTTCTTC; cdr3_aa: CASSPPGQGANEQFF
j_call: TRBJ1-6; clone_size: once; v_call: TRBV19; d_call: TRBD1; cdr3_nt: TGTGCCAGTAGTATAGGAGCGACAGGGGGTAATAATTCACCCCTCCACTTT; cdr3_aa: CASSIGATGGNNSPLHF
j_call: TRBJ1-3; clone_size: -; v_call: TRBV18; d_call: -; cdr3_nt: TGTGCCAGCTCACCACCGAATCCGCACTCTGGAAACACCATATATTTT; cdr3_aa: CASSPPNPHSGNTIYF
j_call: TRBJ1-2; clone_size: -; v_call: TRBV18; d_call: -; cdr3_nt: TGTGCCAGCTCACCAGTGACAGATACATTGGGCTACACCTTC; cdr3_aa: CASSPVTDTLGYTF
j_call: TRBJ1-2; clone_size: once; v_call: TRBV30; d_call: -; cdr3_nt: TGTGCCCTGGAGCGGGGTGCGGGTGGCTACACCTTC; cdr3_aa: CALERGAGGYTF
j_call: TRBJ1-6; clone_size: -; v_call: TRBV6-5; d_call: -; cdr3_nt: TGTGCCAGCAGTTACGCCAGTAATTCACCCCTCCACTTT; cdr3_aa: CASSYASNSPLHF